Presented here are 29 T cell receptor beta chains from one specimen sequenced in a study of T cells in Graves' hyperthyroidism and ophthalmopathy. Amplification yielded TCR beta CDR3 regions, with RNA transcripts as the source. The TCR CDR3 was amplified in a first-round RT-PCR using the HTBI primer set. TCRdb reprocessed the multiplex PCR reads via MiXCR and lists one record per CDR3 protein. The sample lists 800,000 or so distinct CDR3 sequences, 35% to 45% occurring once. The specimen sequenced was blood. Receptors originate from a man younger than 30 with Graves' hyperthyroidism.

This chain links TRBV5-4 with TRBJ2-5; 8 bases agree with TRBD1. Losses at the gene ends were 5 bases for V and 4 bases for J; bases not matched to a gene: 16. The germline V gene encodes CDR1 SGHNT and CDR2 YYREEE (reference sequence). The CDR3 extends over 17 amino acids. CDR3: CASSYSRGTGGTETQYF. In DNA form, the CDR3 reads TGTGCCAGCAGTTACTCACGCGGGACAGGAGGGACAGAGACCCAGTACTTC.

The sample holds many counts of this clonotype. This chain connects TRBV15 to TRBJ1-1, with D possibly being TRBD1 (6 bases). V lost 6 bases and J lost 4, with 12 bases in between. CDR1 and CDR2 from the germline V gene are LNHNV and YYDKDF (reference sequence). The CDR3 extends over 13 amino acids. The CDR3 sequence: CATSWGAATEAFF. Here the CDR3 DNA reads TGTGCCACCAGTTGGGGGGCGGCCACTGAAGCTTTCTTT.

This clonotype was seen many times. The chain uses TRBV9 and TRBJ2-7; D gene uncertain. The germline gives CDR1 SGDLS, CDR2 YYNGEE. Deletions cut 1 base from V and 2 bases from J, with 10 bases between. CDR3 length equals 14 residues. The CDR3: CASSVRAETYEQYF. The CDR3 DNA sequence: TGTGCCAGCAGCGTACGGGCGGAGACCTACGAGCAGTACTTC. Supplemented by reference TRBV9 and TRBJ2-7, the full variable domain reads DSGVTQTPKHLITATGQRVTLRCSPRSGDLSVYWYQQSLDQGLQFLIQYYNGEERAKGNILERFSAQQFPDLHSELNLSSLELGDSALYFCASSVRAETYEQYFGPGTRLTVT.

This clonotype was counted a few times. The chain has TRBV7-6 and TRBJ1-6; D unresolved. Trimming removed 3 bases from V and 7 bases from J, with 19 bases in between. The germline V gene encodes CDR1 SGHVS and CDR2 FNYEAQ. This CDR3 contains 17 residues. The CDR3 bases are TGTGCCAGCAGCTTTGGAGTAGGCCCCTCGGGAAATTCACCCCTCCACTTT. It translates to CASSFGVGPSGNSPLHF.

This clonotype was seen many times. The chain couples TRBV6-6 to TRBJ1-3, with TRBD1 as a possible D gene (5 bases). Germline V lookup: CDR1 MNHNY, CDR2 SVGAGI (reference sequence). V shed 6 bases and J shed 0 bases, with 6 bases lying between them. The CDR3 consists of 13 residues. CDR3 nucleotide sequence: TGTGCCAGCAGACAGGACTCTGGAAACACCATATATTTT. It translates to CASRQDSGNTIYF.

This chain links TRBV7-2 with TRBJ2-2; 7 bases match TRBD2. This CDR3 spans 12 amino acids. V lost 8 bases, J lost 8 bases, and 5 bases stayed unmatched. Germline assignment: CDR1 SGHTA and CDR2 FQGNSA. The CDR3 here is CASWWRGGELFF. The CDR3 bases are TGTGCCAGCTGGTGGCGGGGGGGGGAGCTGTTTTTT.

The V and J genes are TRBV7-2 and TRBJ2-3, with a possible D match to TRBD2 (7 bases). Trimming removed 5 bases from V and 5 bases from J, with 17 bases in between. The length of the CDR3 is 15 residues. Per germline, CDR1 SGHTA and CDR2 FQGNSA. The CDR3 region is CASSQARGAIDTQYF. CDR3 sequence (DNA): TGTGCCAGCAGCCAGGCACGGGGGGCGATAGATACGCAGTATTTT.

A few counts support this clonotype. The rearrangement joins TRBV4-1 to TRBJ1-2; unclear D gene. This CDR3 spans 14 amino acids. Between the trimmed V and J ends, which lost 0 bases and 7 bases, there was a span of 12 bases. The germline V gene encodes CDR1 MGHRA and CDR2 YSYEKL. CDR3: CASSQDNRMVGYTF. CDR3 nucleotides: TGCGCCAGCAGCCAAGATAATCGGATGGTTGGCTACACCTTC.

In the case of this clonotype: Germline is not matched at one junction end, which may reflect a read error. The chain has TRBV10-3 and TRBJ2-5, with TRBD2 matching over 7 bases. Per the germline V gene, CDR1 is ENHRY and CDR2 is SYGVKD. This CDR3 comprises 14 residues. This chain's CDR3 is CASSYAGDQETQYF. CDR3 nucleotide sequence: TGTGCCAGCAGTTACGCGGGGGACCAAGAGACCCAGTACTTC.

The chain uses TRBV7-8 and TRBJ2-5, with TRBD2 matching 7 bases. The CDR3 consists of 15 residues. CDR1 SGHVS and CDR2 FQNEAQ come from the germline V gene. V lost 7 bases and J lost 10; bases outside the gene matches: 18. CDR3 nucleotide sequence: TGTGCCAGCACCTTCGGGGTCGGGGGGAGGCTTGGCCAGTACTTC. Translation gives CASTFGVGGRLGQYF. Full variable domain (missing parts from reference TRBV7-8 and TRBJ2-5): GAGVSQSPRYKVAKRGQDVALRCDPISGHVSLFWYQQALGQGPEFLTYFQNEAQLDKSGLPSDRFFAERPEGSVSTLKIQRTQQEDSAVYLCASTFGVGGRLGQYFGPGTRLLVL.

Ten or more counts support this clonotype. V and J are TRBV15 and TRBJ1-5, with D unresolved. The CDR3 has 12 residues. Germline CDR1 reads LNHNV; CDR2 reads YYDKDF (reference sequence). Between the trimmed V and J ends, which lost 5 bases and 4 bases, there was a span of 6 bases. In nucleotides, the CDR3 is TGTGCCACCAGCCTAACTAATCAGCCCCAGCATTTT. This codes for CATSLTNQPQHF.

Comments on this clonotype: Since a much larger clone is just one base distant, this may be a read error. The conserved final phenylalanine or tryptophan is absent from the CDR3, which likely points to a read error. J is TRBJ1-1 and V is TRBV20-1; D is perhaps TRBD1 (6 bases). This CDR3 spans 12 amino acids. Germline V lookup: CDR1 DFQATT, CDR2 SNEGSKA (reference sequence). CDR3 DNA sequence: TGCAGGGCCTCGAGGGGGGACACTGAAGCTTTCCTT. Its protein is CRASRGDTEAFL.

J is TRBJ2-7 and V is TRBV12-3 or TRBV12-4; D is possibly TRBD1 or TRBD2 (5 bases each). The germline V and J ends were trimmed by 3 bases and 7 bases, with 13 bases remaining between them. The CDR3 sequence is 13 residues long. The CDR3 sequence is CASSFPGTEEQYF. The CDR3 DNA is TGTGCCAGCAGTTTCCCAGGGACGGAGGAGCAGTACTTC.

This clonotype was detected many times. The J gene is TRBJ2-7, the V gene TRBV29-1; a weak D match, TRBD1 (6 bases). CDR1 is SQVTM and CDR2 is ANQGSEA in the germline V gene. V dropped 7 bases and J dropped 4 bases, with 14 bases sitting between them. The CDR3 consists of 12 residues. CDR3 nucleotides: TGCAGCGCCGGGACATCCCCATACGAGCAGTACTTC. It translates to CSAGTSPYEQYF.

This clonotype was counted a few times. The CDR3 is CASNLNTGELFF. The DNA for the CDR3 is TGTGCCAGTAACCTGAACACCGGGGAGCTGTTTTTT. The V and J genes are TRBV19 and TRBJ2-2; D gene ambiguous. V was shortened by 7 bases and J by 1 base, with 4 bases between the two germline ends. Per the germline V gene, CDR1 is LNHDA and CDR2 is SQIVND (reference sequence). The CDR3 length is 12 residues.

The rearrangement links TRBV19 to TRBJ2-2, with 9 bases matching TRBD1. The CDR3 extends over 14 amino acids. J lost 5 bases, V lost 7 bases, and 5 bases had no gene match. Looked up from germline, CDR1 is LNHDA and CDR2 is SQIVND (reference sequence). The CDR3 here is CASNEGTGTGELFF. The CDR3 region has the DNA TGTGCCAGTAACGAGGGGACAGGGACCGGGGAGCTGTTTTTT.

The chain links TRBV20-1 to TRBJ2-5; D is possibly TRBD2 (6 bases). Between the trimmed V and J ends, which lost 6 bases and 13 bases, there was a span of 18 bases. CDR3 length: 11 amino acids. Looked up from germline, CDR1 is DFQATT and CDR2 is SNEGSKA (reference sequence). The CDR3, as DNA: TGCAGTGCCGAGGGTCCTAGCGCCCGGTACTTC. This sequence encodes CSAEGPSARYF.

This clonotype was detected many times. The rearrangement uses TRBV29-1 and TRBJ1-2; D remains ambiguous. Germline CDR1 and CDR2: SQVTM and ANQGSEA. The V and J ends lost 7 bases and 4 bases respectively, with 13 bases between them. The length of the CDR3 is 12 residues. Written as DNA, the CDR3 is TGCAGCGGAGGTGAGGCCTTCTATGGCTACACCTTC. This sequence encodes CSGGEAFYGYTF. Based on the CDR3 plus reference TRBV29-1 and TRBJ1-2, the full variable domain is SAVISQKPSRDICQRGTSLTIQCQVDSQVTMMFWYRQQPGQSLTLIATANQGSEATYESGFVIDKFPISRPNLTFSTLTVSNMSPEDSSIYLCSGGEAFYGYTFGSGTRLTVV.

This rearrangement joins TRBV20-1 to TRBJ2-5; 11 bases fit TRBD1. Germline CDR1 reads DFQATT; CDR2 reads SNEGSKA (reference sequence). The CDR3 runs to 14 residues. V trimming: 6 bases; J trimming: 5 bases; junction bases outside the gene matches: 8. CDR3 amino acids: CSAAGQGAGETQYF. The CDR3 DNA reads TGCAGTGCGGCCGGACAGGGGGCGGGTGAGACCCAGTACTTC.

This clonotype appeared once. The rearrangement joins TRBV20-1 to TRBJ2-7, with 10 bases identical to TRBD2. The CDR3 totals 15 residues. The J segment lost 2 bases and the V segment lost 3 bases, leaving 7 bases of the junction unmatched. Germline V gene sequence: CDR1 DFQATT, CDR2 SNEGSKA (reference sequence). The CDR3 DNA reads TGCAGTGCTAGTGAGCTAGCGGGAGAGACCTACGAGCAGTACTTC. It yields the protein CSASELAGETYEQYF.

The chain couples TRBV7-6 to TRBJ1-1; possible D gene TRBD1, 5 bases. V lost 5 bases to trimming and J lost 3 bases, with 19 bases between them. The CDR3 length is 16 residues. Germline V gene data show CDR1 as SGHVS and CDR2 as FNYEAQ. The CDR3 nucleotides are TGTGCCAGCAGCCAAGATCCTCGGGGCCGGTACACTGAAGCTTTCTTT. Encoded protein: CASSQDPRGRYTEAFF. The complete variable domain, with remaining parts taken from reference TRBV7-6 and TRBJ1-1, reads GAGVSQSPRYKVTKRGQDVALRCDPISGHVSLYWYRQALGQGPEFLTYFNYEAQQDKSGLPNDRFSAERPEGSISTLTIQRTEQRDSAMYRCASSQDPRGRYTEAFFGQGTRLTVV.

This sequence joins TRBV7-2 and TRBJ2-1; 11 nucleotides align to TRBD2. Germline CDR1 is SGHTA and CDR2 is FQGNSA. With 5 bases clipped from V and 1 base from J, the junction kept 7 bases outside the gene matches. CDR3 length equals 17 residues. This CDR3 reads CASSPRTSGYSYNEQFF. CDR3 coding DNA: TGTGCCAGCAGCCCCAGGACTAGCGGGTATTCCTACAATGAGCAGTTCTTC. The full variable domain, rest sourced from reference TRBV7-2 and TRBJ2-1, is GAGVSQSPSNKVTEKGKDVELRCDPISGHTALYWYRQSLGQGLEFLIYFQGNSAPDKSGLPSDRFSAERTGGSVSTLTIQRTQQEDSAVYLCASSPRTSGYSYNEQFFGPGTRLTVL.

V is TRBV2 and J is TRBJ2-1, with D tentatively TRBD2 (6 bases). Germline lookup yields CDR1 SNHLY and CDR2 FYNNEI. The length of the CDR3 is 15 residues. Trimming pared 1 base from V and 7 bases from J, leaving 14 bases between. CDR3 DNA: TGTGCCAGCAGTGAAGGGGGACTTGGAATGAATGAGCAGTTCTTC. Amino acid sequence: CASSEGGLGMNEQFF.

CDR3 protein: CASSTGLKPYEQYF. CDR3 DNA sequence: TGTGCCAGTAGTACAGGACTGAAACCCTACGAGCAGTACTTC. The gene calls are TRBV19 and TRBJ2-7, with D perhaps matching TRBD2 (5 bases). The CDR3 has 14 residues. Germline V gene data show CDR1 as LNHDA and CDR2 as SQIVND (reference sequence). V gave up 4 bases and J gave up 2 bases, with 12 bases separating them.

The rearrangement uses TRBV2 and TRBJ1-5; 8 nucleotides agree with TRBD1. V gave up 6 bases and J gave up 5 bases; unmatched junction bases: 12. CDR3 length: 16 amino acids. Germline-derived CDR1 and CDR2 are SNHLY and FYNNEI. CDR3 nucleotide sequence: TGTGCCAGCAGCTTTGGAATGACAGGGGTGGATCAGCCCCAGCATTTT. Its translation: CASSFGMTGVDQPQHF.

The V call is TRBV5-1, the J call TRBJ2-7, with D possibly being TRBD1 or TRBD2 (5 bases each). V was pared by 5 bases and J by 4 bases, with 22 bases between. Germline assignment: CDR1 SGHRS and CDR2 YFSETQ. The CDR3 is 16 residues long. Written as DNA, the CDR3 is TGCGCCAGCAGGGGCTGGGCAGGGACGGAACGTTACGAGCAGTACTTC. Its translation: CASRGWAGTERYEQYF.

This rearrangement joins TRBV7-2 to TRBJ2-7; D gene uncertain. The DNA end favors TRBJ2-1, so the J call may be wrong. From germline, CDR1 is SGHTA and CDR2 FQGNSA. The CDR3 is 13 amino acids. The CDR3 DNA reads TGTGCCAGCAGCCCGGGTCTGACATTTGAGCAGTTCTTC. It is translated as CASSPGLTFEQFF.

The V gene is TRBV6-5, the J gene TRBJ2-7; possible D gene TRBD2, 6 bases. Germline V lookup: CDR1 MNHEY, CDR2 SVGAGI. V was pared by 2 bases and J by 6 bases, with 11 bases between. The CDR3 has 13 amino acids. DNA of the CDR3: TGTGCCAGCAGTTACGGGGGGTCGGCCGAGCAGTACTTC. This sequence encodes CASSYGGSAEQYF.

This clonotype has only a few counts. The chain employs TRBV2 and TRBJ2-5, with D perhaps matching TRBD2 (5 bases). The CDR3 spans 14 residues. V dropped 6 bases and J dropped 0 bases, with 11 bases sitting between them. The germline CDR1 and CDR2 sequences are SNHLY and FYNNEI. In DNA form, the CDR3 reads TGTGCCAGCAGCCAACAGCGGTACCAAGAGACCCAGTACTTC. This sequence encodes CASSQQRYQETQYF.